This T cell receptor beta chain was obtained from a study of identical twins. Points from the study as a whole: Out-of-frame alpha sequences common to twins exhibited a surplus of low generation probability.

Concerning this clonotype itself: No antigen is known for it.

Trimming shortened V by 1 base and J by 5 bases, and 13 bases separated the two germline ends. Germline assignment: CDR1 SGHVS and CDR2 FQNEAQ. The CDR3 has 15 amino acids. Through template switching, a universal primer site was introduced, and the cDNA contained unique molecular identifiers. TCRdb processed the 5' RACE reads anew with MiXCR; each CDR3 protein has one entry. The sample contains hundreds of thousands of distinct CDR3 sequences, 8.5% to 9.5% of which appear only once. Healthy Caucasians were all of the donors. These same data were also listed under a study on yellow fever vaccine responses in identical twins. From that report: Reportedly, the T cell response mounted by twins to vaccine seemed partly convergent, partly personalized.

The sequence derives from a woman between 18 and 29 years old in good health. The chain has TRBV7-8 and TRBJ2-3; TRBD2 is a possible D gene (5 bases). Sequenced material: PBMCs. The CDR3 DNA reads TGTGCCAGCAGCTTAGGGCGGCGGGTAGTAGATACGCAGTATTTT. Its protein is CASSLGRRVVDTQYF.